This TCR beta chain is drawn from a study of control samples from healthy donors and cancer patients. Trimming at V came to 4 bases and at J to 2 bases, leaving 10 bases not matched to a gene. The CDR3 sequence is 16 residues long. Germline V gene data show CDR1 as SGHDT and CDR2 as YYEEEE. The repertoire was sequenced with immunoSEQ multiplex PCR; TCRdb's copy has only in-frame clones and lacks some. The table records approximately 100,000 clones, just over 90% of them present only once. The chain couples TRBV5-6 to TRBJ1-2, with TRBD1 matching 8 bases. This sequence was found in a woman aged 18-35 years in good health. Sequencing was done on a sample of blood. The CDR3 region has the DNA TGTGCCAGCAGCGGACCCGGGACAGGAGTAAACTATGGCTACACCTTC. Amino acid sequence: CASSGPGTGVNYGYTF.